These T cell receptor beta chains were read from a single sample in a study of blood T cell repertoires in COVID-19. The method was immunoSEQ multiplex PCR; TCRdb's version includes in-frame clones alone and lacks a portion of them. The repertoire holds about 76,000 clones, with around nine tenths as singletons. Sequencing was done on a sample of peripheral blood. The source of these receptors is a woman of 80 years or more with active or convalescent COVID-19. Both conserved end residues are part of each CDR3. Each record gives: V gene, D gene, J gene, CDR3 protein. D genes are given only for firm matches.

>TRBV5-5|-|TRBJ2-7
CASFHGVNEQYF
>TRBV13|-|TRBJ2-1
CASSPPNGGSYNEQFF
>TRBV6-5|-|TRBJ1-1
CASSLGGTIIRVAFF
>TRBV7-9|-|TRBJ1-6
CASSSPGGETPSPLHF
>TRBV6-5|-|TRBJ2-5
CASSYRYEGEETQYF
>TRBV12-3/TRBV12-4|-|TRBJ1-2
CASSFGSNYGYTF
>TRBV3-1/TRBV3-2|TRBD2|TRBJ2-3
CASSQVLPSGFSTDTQYF
>TRBV7-3|TRBD2|TRBJ2-1
CATHHPLAGGVPYNEQFF
>TRBV6-1|-|TRBJ1-2
CASSEGQGHRGYGYTF
>TRBV5-1|-|TRBJ1-2
CASSPMGAGYGYTF
>TRBV10-3|TRBD1|TRBJ2-1
CAIRGTGEYNEQFF
>TRBV3-1/TRBV3-2|TRBD1|TRBJ1-1
CASSQGVGTVEAFF
>TRBV5-1|-|TRBJ1-6
CASSLAVNSPLHF
>TRBV11-1|TRBD2|TRBJ2-6
CASRLAGAGANVLTF
>TRBV28|TRBD1|TRBJ2-3
CASSSWTGGSTDTQYF
>TRBV28|TRBD1|TRBJ2-7
CASRARTGVQTYEQYF
>TRBV18|TRBD2|TRBJ2-5
CASSILAGRFQETQYF
>TRBV5-4|-|TRBJ1-1
CASSLDGRAGAEAFF
>TRBV10-3|TRBD1|TRBJ2-2
CAIGATGAGVGGELFF
>TRBV19|TRBD2|TRBJ2-3
CASISGGRGNTQYF
>TRBV4-3|TRBD1|TRBJ1-2
CASSQDTGTAENYGYTF
>TRBV5-1|TRBD2|TRBJ2-7
CASSFAGGSPYEQYF
>TRBV3-1/TRBV3-2|-|TRBJ2-7
CASSHNGAYEQYF
>TRBV3-1/TRBV3-2|TRBD1|TRBJ2-7
CASSPRDRGSYEQYF
>TRBV29-1|-|TRBJ2-3
CSVIQRFTDTQYF
>TRBV7-6|TRBD2|TRBJ2-1
CASSPRLAGGPYNEQFF
>TRBV10-3|-|TRBJ1-2
CAISESRGYTNYGYTF
>TRBV7-2|-|TRBJ2-3
CASSLVGGLVTDTQYF
>TRBV15|TRBD1|TRBJ2-5
CATQGTGRRRYQETQYF
>TRBV18|TRBD1|TRBJ2-5
CASSPRTGRETQYF
>TRBV30|TRBD2|TRBJ2-2
CACRLAGGNTGELFF
>TRBV7-9|TRBD1|TRBJ2-1
CASSLVQGVTGEQFF
>TRBV4-3|-|TRBJ2-6
CASSQGLVSGANVLTF
>TRBV28|-|TRBJ2-7
CASSLEVRGSYEQYF
>TRBV7-9|-|TRBJ2-7
CASSSPSSTYEQYF
>TRBV3-1/TRBV3-2|TRBD2|TRBJ2-3
CASSLLAGESTDTQYF
>TRBV28|-|TRBJ2-5
CASTGGARETQYF
>TRBV29-1|-|TRBJ1-3
CSATGVSSGNTIYF
>TRBV6-4|TRBD1|TRBJ1-6
CASSESVEGASPLHF
>TRBV3-1/TRBV3-2|-|TRBJ1-6
CASSPGRDSPLHF
>TRBV24-1|-|TRBJ1-2
CATSPGHQSGYGYTF
>TRBV5-6|-|TRBJ1-6
CASSLVAGADGGLPLHF
>TRBV18|TRBD1|TRBJ2-2
CASSPTGNTGELFF
>TRBV5-1|TRBD2|TRBJ2-2
CASSPLAGGTGELFF
>TRBV13|-|TRBJ1-1
CACKRQATEAFF